The rows below give T cell receptor beta chains drawn from one sample of a study of T cell responses to AZD1222 COVID-19 vaccine. Generated by immunoSEQ multiplex PCR, the TCRdb table keeps only in-frame clones and is missing some. Of 150,000 to 200,000 clones listed, 90% to 95% are singletons. The sample was peripheral blood, taken 28 days after the second AZD1222 dose. The receptors were gathered from an adult who received the AZD1222 COVID-19 vaccine. CDR3s include the opening cysteine and the closing phenylalanine or tryptophan. The D gene is left open where the match is weak. Clone size, where shown, is once, few, many, or a class for clones that have expanded.

cdr3_nt cdr3_aa v_call d_call clone_size j_call
TGTGCCAGCTCCCCTAGCGGGAGGTCCACCGGGGAGCTGTTTTTT CASSPSGRSTGELFF TRBV18 TRBD2 once TRBJ2-2
TGTGCCAGCAGGACAGCGGGGGGGCTTTGGCTGCAGTACTTC CASRTAGGLWLQYF TRBV2 TRBD2 - TRBJ2-7
TGTGCCAGCAGTTTCGGCGGGAAGTCCTACGAGCAGTACTTC CASSFGGKSYEQYF TRBV27 - - TRBJ2-7
TGTGCCAGCAGTTACTCGCCCGACAGGGGCTTTGGTGGCTACACCTTC CASSYSPDRGFGGYTF TRBV6-5 TRBD1 - TRBJ1-2
TGTGCCAGCAGTTACCTGGCGGCTAGCACAGATACGCAGTATTTT CASSYLAASTDTQYF TRBV6-2/TRBV6-3 - - TRBJ2-3
TGCGCCAGCAGCTTTAGCAGGGGTGGTGCCGGGGAGCTGTTTTTT CASSFSRGGAGELFF TRBV5-1 - - TRBJ2-2
TGTGCCACCCTCGGTCCGGCGGGGGGTGGCAACGAGCAGTACTTC CATLGPAGGGNEQYF TRBV6-5 TRBD2 once TRBJ2-7
TGTGCCAGCAGCCAAAGGCCAGCAGACTACGAGCAGTACTTC CASSQRPADYEQYF TRBV14 - - TRBJ2-7
TGTGCCAGCAGTTTATTGTGGCACCCGGGGCTGGATGGCTACACCTTC CASSLLWHPGLDGYTF TRBV28 - - TRBJ1-2
TGTGCCAGCAGTGACTCTCCGTATCCCCTCTCCAACAATGAGCAGTTCTTC CASSDSPYPLSNNEQFF TRBV6-4 - - TRBJ2-1
TGTGCCAGCAGTTTATTGAGGGCGGATGAAAAACTGTTTTTT CASSLLRADEKLFF TRBV28 - - TRBJ1-4
TGTGCCAGCAGTGATGTCCCGGGACAACCCTCAGGGACTGAAGCTTTCTTT CASSDVPGQPSGTEAFF TRBV2 - few TRBJ1-1
TGTGCCAGCAGCATTACACCCGAGGGGGGAGCTTTCTTT CASSITPEGGAFF TRBV9 - - TRBJ1-1
TGTGCCAGCAGTTACTCCTACGGTGGCACTGAAGCTTTCTTT CASSYSYGGTEAFF TRBV6-5 - - TRBJ1-1
TGTGCCAGCAGTTTACCGGGGACAGGGGGCACTGAAGCTTTCTTT CASSLPGTGGTEAFF TRBV28 TRBD1 - TRBJ1-1
TGTGCCAGCAGTGAACTTCCTCAGGGACTAGGCGGAGACACCATATATTTT CASSELPQGLGGDTIYF TRBV6-1 - once TRBJ1-3
TGTGCCAGCAGCCAAGACCTCCGGGACTCAGGGGAGCAGTTCTTC CASSQDLRDSGEQFF TRBV3-1/TRBV3-2 - - TRBJ2-1
TGTGCCTGGAGTGGGGGGCACTACTACAATGAGCAGTTCTTC CAWSGGHYYNEQFF TRBV30 - - TRBJ2-1
TGTGCCAGCAGTGGGACAGCGAACTACGAGCAGTACTTC CASSGTANYEQYF TRBV6-2/TRBV6-3 TRBD1 - TRBJ2-7
TGTGCCAGCAGTCTAGCGGGAGGGCCCAACGAGCAGTACTTC CASSLAGGPNEQYF TRBV25-1 TRBD2 once TRBJ2-7
TGTGCCAGCAGTTTCCGTACAAGACAGTTCCGGAGCTCCTACGAGCAGTACTTC CASSFRTRQFRSSYEQYF TRBV5-6 - - TRBJ2-7
TGTGCCAGCAGTCGGGACTACGAGCAGTACTTC CASSRDYEQYF TRBV2 - - TRBJ2-7
TGTGCCAGCAGCGCACAGGGGTCGGCAGATACGCAGTATTTT CASSAQGSADTQYF TRBV21-1 - - TRBJ2-3
TGCAGTGCTAAGGAGGTCTACGAGCAGTACTTC CSAKEVYEQYF TRBV20-1 - once TRBJ2-7
TGTGCCAGTAGTCGCAGGCCTGAAAATAATGAAAAACTGTTTTTT CASSRRPENNEKLFF TRBV19 - once TRBJ1-4
TGTGCCAGCAGTTACGTGGGGGCGGGCAATCAGCCCCAGCATTTT CASSYVGAGNQPQHF TRBV6-2/TRBV6-3 - - TRBJ1-5
TGTGCCAGCTCAACCCGACAGGGAAGGGCTGAAGCTTTCTTT CASSTRQGRAEAFF TRBV18 TRBD1 - TRBJ1-1
TGTGCCAGCAGTTCCGACAGGGGGCTCCTCAATCAGCCCCAGCATTTT CASSSDRGLLNQPQHF TRBV2 TRBD1 - TRBJ1-5
TGTGCCAGCACCGTGGAAGGTGCTGGGGCCAACGTCCTGACTTTC CASTVEGAGANVLTF TRBV2 - - TRBJ2-6
TGTGCCAGCAGCGCGACGTTATGGGAGCAGTTCTTC CASSATLWEQFF TRBV4-2 - once TRBJ2-1